The clone carrying this T cell receptor (beta chain) was seen a few times. Its target is unknown. TCR beta CDR3 regions were amplified from RNA transcripts. First-round RT-PCR of the TCR CDR3 relied on the HTBI primer set. TCRdb passed the multiplex PCR reads through MiXCR, listing each CDR3 protein once. This repertoire shows about 640,000 distinct CDR3 sequences, more than 20% found once; its top ten account for around a third. This entry is derived from a study of T cells in Graves' hyperthyroidism and ophthalmopathy. Study-level results: A model using 13 V-J features told ophthalmopathy apart from stable hyperthyroidism.

Germline V CDR1 and CDR2: SEHNR, FQNEAQ (reference sequence). Trimming removed 5 bases from V and 4 bases from J, with 11 bases in between. This CDR3 spans 13 amino acids. The sequencing sample was made of blood. The genes are TRBV7-9 and TRBJ1-2, with D tentatively TRBD1 (5 bases). The receptor was isolated from a man aged 25-40 years with Graves' ophthalmopathy. The CDR3 here is CASSPTQVYGYTF. CDR3 nucleotide sequence: TGTGCCAGCAGCCCTACACAGGTCTATGGCTACACCTTC.